One T cell receptor beta chain is described in this entry. Clones were read by immunoSEQ multiplex PCR, and TCRdb kept only the in-frame ones, dropping some. The repertoire has around 79,000 clones, 88% of them found once; the top ten carry around 0.73%. This specimen comes from a study of OX40 agonist ivuxolimab in advanced cancers. Deletions cut 3 bases from V and 2 bases from J, with 11 bases between. CDR3 size: 15 residues. Germline assignment: CDR1 LNHDA and CDR2 SQIVND (reference sequence). The chain recombines TRBV19 with TRBJ1-3; D is unclear. The sequencing here drew on CD4+ or CD8+ T cells sorted from blood, taken in a trial of the OX40 agonist ivuxolimab. This sequence originates from an adult with an advanced solid tumor such as melanoma, head and neck, liver or kidney cancer. The CDR3 DNA reads as TGTGCCAGTAGTATGCGGGCCTTCCCTGGAAACACCATATATTTT. This encodes CASSMRAFPGNTIYF.